A single TCR beta chain is shown here with its context. Trimming shortened V by 0 bases and J by 3 bases, and 6 bases separated the two germline ends. The V gene's germline CDR1 is LNHNV and CDR2 YYDKDF (reference sequence). There are 13 residues in the CDR3. TCRdb keeps only in-frame clones here, not all; method: immunoSEQ multiplex PCR. The data hold some 350,000 clones, with about 90% observed a single time. The sample belongs to a study of Ad26.COV2.S vaccination and SARS-CoV-2 variants. Indicated treatment: roughly 20 received Ad26.COV2.S at low or high dose, single or two shots; five or six received placebo; per-sample allocation not given. Specimens were obtained on day 63 following the first vaccine or placebo injection. Vaccination employed an Ad26 vector expressing the Wuhan-strain SARS-CoV-2 spike.

Sequencing was performed on peripheral blood, taken in a trial of Ad26.COV2.S vaccine versus placebo. The chain is built from TRBV15 and TRBJ2-7, with D unclear. The TCR originated in a person aged 18 to 65 who received the Ad26.COV2.S COVID-19 vaccine or a placebo. The CDR3 loop is CATSRDAVYEQYF. The CDR3 bases are TGTGCCACCAGCAGAGATGCTGTCTACGAGCAGTACTTC.